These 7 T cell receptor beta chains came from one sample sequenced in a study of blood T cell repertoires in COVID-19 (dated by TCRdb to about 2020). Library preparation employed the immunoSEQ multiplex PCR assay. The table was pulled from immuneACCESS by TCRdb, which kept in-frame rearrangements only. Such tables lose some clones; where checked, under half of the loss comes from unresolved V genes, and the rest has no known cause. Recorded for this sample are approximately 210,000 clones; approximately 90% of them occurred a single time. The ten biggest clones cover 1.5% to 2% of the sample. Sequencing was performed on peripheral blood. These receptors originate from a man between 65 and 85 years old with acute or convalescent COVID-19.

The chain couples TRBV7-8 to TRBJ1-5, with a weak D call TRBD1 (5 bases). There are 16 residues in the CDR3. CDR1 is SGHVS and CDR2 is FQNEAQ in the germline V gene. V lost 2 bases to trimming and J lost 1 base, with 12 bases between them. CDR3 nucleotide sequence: TGTGCCAGCAGCTTATATGGGGCCCGAAGCAATCAGCCCCAGCATTTT. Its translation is CASSLYGARSNQPQHF.

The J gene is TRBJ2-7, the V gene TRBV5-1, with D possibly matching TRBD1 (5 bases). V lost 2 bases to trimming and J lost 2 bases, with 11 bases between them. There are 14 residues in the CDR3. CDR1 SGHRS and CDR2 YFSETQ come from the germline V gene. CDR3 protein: CASSFPTATYEQYF. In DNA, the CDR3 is TGCGCCAGCAGCTTTCCGACAGCCACCTACGAGCAGTACTTC.

DNA for the CDR3: TGTGCCTCAACAACATCGAGACTAGCGGACCTGAGCACAGATACGCAGTATTTT. Its protein is CASTTSRLADLSTDTQYF. This chain links TRBV28 with TRBJ2-3; 9 nucleotides line up with TRBD2. The ends lost 11 bases at V and 0 bases at J; junction bases unmatched: 18. Germline V CDR1 and CDR2: MDHEN, SYDVKM. This CDR3 has 18 amino acids.

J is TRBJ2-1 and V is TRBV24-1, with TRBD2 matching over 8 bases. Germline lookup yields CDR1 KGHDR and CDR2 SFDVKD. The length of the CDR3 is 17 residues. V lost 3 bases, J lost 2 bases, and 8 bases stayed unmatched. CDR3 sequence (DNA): TGTGCCACCAGTGATCCTGCCGGGGGGGGACCCTACAATGAGCAGTTCTTC. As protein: CATSDPAGGGPYNEQFF.

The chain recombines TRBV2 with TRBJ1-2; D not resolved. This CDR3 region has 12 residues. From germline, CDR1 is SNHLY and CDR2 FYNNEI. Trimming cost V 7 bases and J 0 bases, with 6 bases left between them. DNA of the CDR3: TGTGCCAGCACAGAAGCTAACTATGGCTACACCTTC. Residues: CASTEANYGYTF. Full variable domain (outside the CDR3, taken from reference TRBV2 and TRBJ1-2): EPEVTQTPSHQVTQMGQEVILRCVPISNHLYFYWYRQILGQKVEFLVSFYNNEISEKSEIFDDQFSVERPDGSNFTLKIRSTKLEDSAMYFCASTEANYGYTFGSGTRLTVV.

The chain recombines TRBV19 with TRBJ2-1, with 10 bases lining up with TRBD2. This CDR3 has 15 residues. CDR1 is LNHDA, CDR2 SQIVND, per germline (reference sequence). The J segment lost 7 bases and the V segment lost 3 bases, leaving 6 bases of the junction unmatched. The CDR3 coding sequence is TGTGCCAGTAGTATGTGGCTAGCGGGAGAGAATGAGCAGTTCTTC. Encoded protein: CASSMWLAGENEQFF.

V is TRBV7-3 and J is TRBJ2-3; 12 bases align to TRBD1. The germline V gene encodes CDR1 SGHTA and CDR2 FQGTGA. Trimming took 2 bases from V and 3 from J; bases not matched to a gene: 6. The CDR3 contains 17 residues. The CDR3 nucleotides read TGTGCCAGCAGCTTATTGCCGGGACAGGGGGCGACAGATACGCAGTATTTT. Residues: CASSLLPGQGATDTQYF.